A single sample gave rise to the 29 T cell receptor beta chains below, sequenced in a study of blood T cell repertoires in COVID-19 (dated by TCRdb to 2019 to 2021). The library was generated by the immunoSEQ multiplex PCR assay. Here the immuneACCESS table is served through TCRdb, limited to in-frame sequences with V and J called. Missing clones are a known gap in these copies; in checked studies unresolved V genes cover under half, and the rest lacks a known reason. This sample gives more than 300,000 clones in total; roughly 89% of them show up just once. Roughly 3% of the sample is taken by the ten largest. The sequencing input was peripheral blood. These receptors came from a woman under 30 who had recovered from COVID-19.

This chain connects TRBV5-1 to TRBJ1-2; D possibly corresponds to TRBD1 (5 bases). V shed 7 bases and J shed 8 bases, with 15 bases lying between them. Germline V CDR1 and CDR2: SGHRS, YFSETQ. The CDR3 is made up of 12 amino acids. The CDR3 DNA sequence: TGCGCCAGCCGGGGGGTCGGCCAGGGCTACACCTTC. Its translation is CASRGVGQGYTF. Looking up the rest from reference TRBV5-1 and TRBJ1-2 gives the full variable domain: KAGVTQTPRYLIKTRGQQVTLSCSPISGHRSVSWYQQTPGQGLQFLFEYFSETQRNKGNFPGRFSGRQFSNSRSEMNVSTLELGDSALYLCASRGVGQGYTFGSGTRLTVV.

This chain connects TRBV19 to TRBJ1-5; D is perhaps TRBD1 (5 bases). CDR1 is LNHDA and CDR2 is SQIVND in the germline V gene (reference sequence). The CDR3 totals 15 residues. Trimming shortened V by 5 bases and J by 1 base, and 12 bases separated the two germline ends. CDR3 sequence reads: CASSSGGGSNQPQHF. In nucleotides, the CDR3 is TGTGCCAGTAGTTCTGGGGGAGGAAGCAATCAGCCCCAGCATTTT.

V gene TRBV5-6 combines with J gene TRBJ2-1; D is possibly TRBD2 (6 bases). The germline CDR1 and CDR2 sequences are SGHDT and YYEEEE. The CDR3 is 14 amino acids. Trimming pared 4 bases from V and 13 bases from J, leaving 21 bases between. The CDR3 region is CASSPGSGRGPQFF. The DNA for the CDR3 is TGTGCCAGCAGCCCTGGATCGGGGCGGGGCCCCCAGTTCTTC.

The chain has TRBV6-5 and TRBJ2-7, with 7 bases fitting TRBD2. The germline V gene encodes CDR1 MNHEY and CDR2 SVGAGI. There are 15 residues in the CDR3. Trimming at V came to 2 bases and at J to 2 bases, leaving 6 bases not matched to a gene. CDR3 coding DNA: TGTGCCAGCAGTTACGGGCAGGGAGGGGCCTACGAGCAGTACGTC. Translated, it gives CASSYGQGGAYEQYV.

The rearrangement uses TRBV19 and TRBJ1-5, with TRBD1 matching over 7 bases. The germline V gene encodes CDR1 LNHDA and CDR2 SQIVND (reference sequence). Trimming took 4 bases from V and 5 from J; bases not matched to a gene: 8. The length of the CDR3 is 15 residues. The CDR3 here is CASSRGWQGDQPQHF. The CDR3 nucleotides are TGTGCCAGTAGTAGAGGGTGGCAGGGGGATCAGCCCCAGCATTTT.

The CDR3 region is CASTPTGNYGYTF. The CDR3, as DNA: TGTGCCAGCACCCCGACCGGGAACTATGGCTACACCTTC. The rearrangement joins TRBV6-2 or TRBV6-3 to TRBJ1-2; the D is unclear. This CDR3 is built from 13 residues. The V and J ends lost 7 bases and 2 bases respectively, with 11 bases between them. The germline V gene encodes CDR1 MNHEY and CDR2 SVGEGT.

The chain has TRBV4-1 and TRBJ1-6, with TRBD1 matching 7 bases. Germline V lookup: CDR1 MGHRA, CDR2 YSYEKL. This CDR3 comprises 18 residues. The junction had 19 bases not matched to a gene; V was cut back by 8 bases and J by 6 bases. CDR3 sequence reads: CASQQAGTAGALNSPLHF. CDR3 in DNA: TGCGCCAGCCAACAAGCTGGGACAGCGGGAGCCCTTAATTCACCCCTCCACTTT.

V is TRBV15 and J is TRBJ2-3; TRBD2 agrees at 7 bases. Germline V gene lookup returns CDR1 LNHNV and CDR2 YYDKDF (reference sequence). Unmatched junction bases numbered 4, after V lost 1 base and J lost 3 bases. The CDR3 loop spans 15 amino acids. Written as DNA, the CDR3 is TGTGCCACCAGCAGAGGGAGGACTAGTACAGATACGCAGTATTTT. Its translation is CATSRGRTSTDTQYF.

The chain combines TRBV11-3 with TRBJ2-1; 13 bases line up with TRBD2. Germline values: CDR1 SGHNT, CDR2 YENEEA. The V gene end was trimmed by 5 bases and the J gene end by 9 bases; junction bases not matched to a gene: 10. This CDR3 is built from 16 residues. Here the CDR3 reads CASSTSGGEFPGEQFF. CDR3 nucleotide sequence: TGTGCCAGCAGCACTAGCGGGGGGGAGTTCCCAGGTGAGCAGTTCTTC.

CDR3 DNA sequence: TGTGCCAGCAGCTTACTAGCGGGAGCCAGCACAGATACGCAGTATTTT. It translates to CASSLLAGASTDTQYF. The chain links TRBV11-2 to TRBJ2-3; 10 positions match TRBD2. The ends lost 2 bases at V and 0 bases at J; junction bases unmatched: 2. The germline V gene encodes CDR1 SGHAT and CDR2 FQNNGV. This CDR3 has 16 residues. The variable domain in full, completed from reference TRBV11-2 and TRBJ2-3, reads EAGVAQSPRYKIIEKRQSVAFWCNPISGHATLYWYQQILGQGPKLLIQFQNNGVVDDSQLPKDRFSAERLKGVDSTLKIQPAKLEDSAVYLCASSLLAGASTDTQYFGPGTRLTVL.

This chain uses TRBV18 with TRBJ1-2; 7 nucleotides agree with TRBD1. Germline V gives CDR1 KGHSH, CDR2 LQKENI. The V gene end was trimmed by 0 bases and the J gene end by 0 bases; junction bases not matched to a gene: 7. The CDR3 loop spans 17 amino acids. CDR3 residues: CASSPPGDSYSNYGYTF. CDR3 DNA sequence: TGTGCCAGCTCACCACCGGGGGACAGCTACTCTAACTATGGCTACACCTTC.

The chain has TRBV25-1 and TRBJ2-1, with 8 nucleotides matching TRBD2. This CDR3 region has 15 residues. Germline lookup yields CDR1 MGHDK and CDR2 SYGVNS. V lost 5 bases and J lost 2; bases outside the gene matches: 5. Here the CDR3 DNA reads TGTGCCAGCAGTCTCAGCGGGAGAGCCTACAATGAGCAGTTCTTC. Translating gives CASSLSGRAYNEQFF.

The CDR3 reads CAISESNSGEQFF. The CDR3 nucleotides read TGTGCCATCAGTGAGTCTAACTCCGGTGAGCAGTTCTTC. The V and J genes are TRBV10-3 and TRBJ2-1, with unresolved D. Deletions cut 0 bases from V and 9 bases from J, with 9 bases between. The CDR3 extends over 13 amino acids. Germline V gene sequence: CDR1 ENHRY, CDR2 SYGVKD.

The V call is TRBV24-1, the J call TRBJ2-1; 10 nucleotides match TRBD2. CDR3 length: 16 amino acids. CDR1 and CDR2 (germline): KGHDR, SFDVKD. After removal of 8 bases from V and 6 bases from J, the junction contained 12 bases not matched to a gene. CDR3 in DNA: TGTGCCACCACCGCGCCTAGCGGGAGATCTGGCAATGAGCAGTTCTTC. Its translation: CATTAPSGRSGNEQFF.

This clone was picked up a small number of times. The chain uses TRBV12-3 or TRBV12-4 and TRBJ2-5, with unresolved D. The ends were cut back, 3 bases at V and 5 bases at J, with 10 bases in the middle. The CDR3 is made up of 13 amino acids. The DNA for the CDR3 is TGTGCCAGCAGTTTTCGGGTTGGGGAGACCCAGTACTTC. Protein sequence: CASSFRVGETQYF.

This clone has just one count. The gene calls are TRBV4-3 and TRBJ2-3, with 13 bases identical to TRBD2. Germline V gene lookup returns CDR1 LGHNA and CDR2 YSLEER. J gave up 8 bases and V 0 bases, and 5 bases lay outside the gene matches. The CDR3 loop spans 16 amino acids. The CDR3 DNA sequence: TGCGCCAGCAGCCAAGAGTGGACTAGCGGGAGAGTTACGCAGTATTTT. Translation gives CASSQEWTSGRVTQYF.

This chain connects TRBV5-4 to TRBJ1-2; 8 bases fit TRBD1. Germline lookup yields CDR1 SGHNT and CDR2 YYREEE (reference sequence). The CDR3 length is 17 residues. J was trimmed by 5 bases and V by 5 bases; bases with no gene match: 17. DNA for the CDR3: TGTGCCAGCAGACAGGGGGGCCCGGGGGACGTCCCTTATGGCTACACCTTC. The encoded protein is CASRQGGPGDVPYGYTF.

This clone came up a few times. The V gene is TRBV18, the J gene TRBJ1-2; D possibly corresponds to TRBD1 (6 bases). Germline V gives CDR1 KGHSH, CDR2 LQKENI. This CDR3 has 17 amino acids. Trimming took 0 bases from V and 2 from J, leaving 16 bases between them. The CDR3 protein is CASSPPVAGVSNYGYTF. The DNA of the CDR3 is TGTGCCAGCTCACCACCGGTGGCAGGGGTCTCAAACTATGGCTACACCTTC.

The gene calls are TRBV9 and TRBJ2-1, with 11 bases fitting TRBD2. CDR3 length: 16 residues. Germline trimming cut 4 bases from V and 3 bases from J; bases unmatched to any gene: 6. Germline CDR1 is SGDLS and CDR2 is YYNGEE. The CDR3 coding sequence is TGTGCCAGCAGCAACGGACTAGCGGGCCGCTACAATGAGCAGTTCTTC. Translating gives CASSNGLAGRYNEQFF. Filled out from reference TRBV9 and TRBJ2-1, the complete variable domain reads DSGVTQTPKHLITATGQRVTLRCSPRSGDLSVYWYQQSLDQGLQFLIQYYNGEERAKGNILERFSAQQFPDLHSELNLSSLELGDSALYFCASSNGLAGRYNEQFFGPGTRLTVL.

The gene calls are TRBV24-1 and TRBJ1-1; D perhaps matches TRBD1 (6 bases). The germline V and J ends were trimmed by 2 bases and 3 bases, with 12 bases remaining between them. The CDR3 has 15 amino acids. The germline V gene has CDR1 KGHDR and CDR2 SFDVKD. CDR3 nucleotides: TGTGCCACCAGTGATTCTATGAAGGGGGACACTGAAGCTTTCTTT. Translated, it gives CATSDSMKGDTEAFF.

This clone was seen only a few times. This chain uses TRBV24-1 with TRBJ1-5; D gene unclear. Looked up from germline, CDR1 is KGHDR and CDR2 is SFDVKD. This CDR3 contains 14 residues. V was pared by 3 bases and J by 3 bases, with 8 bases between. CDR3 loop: CATSDARHNQPQHF. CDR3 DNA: TGTGCCACCAGTGATGCCAGGCACAATCAGCCCCAGCATTTT.

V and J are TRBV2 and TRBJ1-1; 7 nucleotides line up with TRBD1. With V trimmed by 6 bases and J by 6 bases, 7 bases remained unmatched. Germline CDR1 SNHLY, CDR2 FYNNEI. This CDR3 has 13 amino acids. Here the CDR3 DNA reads TGTGCCAGCAGCGACAGGGTTCGCGCTGAAGCTTTCTTT. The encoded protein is CASSDRVRAEAFF.

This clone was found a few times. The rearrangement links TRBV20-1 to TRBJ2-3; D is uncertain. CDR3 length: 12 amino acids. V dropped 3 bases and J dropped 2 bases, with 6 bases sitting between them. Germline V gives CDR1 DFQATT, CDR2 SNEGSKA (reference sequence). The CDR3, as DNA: TGCAGTGCTAGTCCCGTCACAGATACGCAGTATTTT. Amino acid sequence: CSASPVTDTQYF.

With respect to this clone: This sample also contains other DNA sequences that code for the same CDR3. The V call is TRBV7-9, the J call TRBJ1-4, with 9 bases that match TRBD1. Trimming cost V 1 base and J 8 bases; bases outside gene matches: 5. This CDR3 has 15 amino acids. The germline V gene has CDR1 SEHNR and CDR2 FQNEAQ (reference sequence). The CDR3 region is CASSLGGQGSEKLFF. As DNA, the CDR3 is TGTGCCAGCAGCTTAGGGGGACAGGGCTCCGAAAAACTGTTTTTT.

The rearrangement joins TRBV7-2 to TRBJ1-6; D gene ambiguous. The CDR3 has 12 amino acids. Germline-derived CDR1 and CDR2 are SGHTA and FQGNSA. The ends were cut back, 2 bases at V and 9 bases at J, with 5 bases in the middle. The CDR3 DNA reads TGTGCCAGCAGCTTAAATCGTTCACCCCTCCACTTT. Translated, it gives CASSLNRSPLHF.

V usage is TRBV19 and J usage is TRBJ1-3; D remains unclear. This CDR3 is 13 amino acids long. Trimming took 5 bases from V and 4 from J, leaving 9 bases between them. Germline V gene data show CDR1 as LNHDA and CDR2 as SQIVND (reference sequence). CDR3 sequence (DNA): TGTGCCAGTAGTTTTGGGAGAGGAAACACCATATATTTT. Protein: CASSFGRGNTIYF.

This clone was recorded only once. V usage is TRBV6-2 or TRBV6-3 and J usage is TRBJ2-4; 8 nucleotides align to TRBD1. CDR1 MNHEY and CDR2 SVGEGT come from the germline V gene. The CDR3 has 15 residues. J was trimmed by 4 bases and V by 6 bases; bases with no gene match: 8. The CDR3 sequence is CASSMDREWKNIQYF. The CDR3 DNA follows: TGTGCCAGCAGCATGGACAGGGAGTGGAAAAACATTCAGTACTTC.

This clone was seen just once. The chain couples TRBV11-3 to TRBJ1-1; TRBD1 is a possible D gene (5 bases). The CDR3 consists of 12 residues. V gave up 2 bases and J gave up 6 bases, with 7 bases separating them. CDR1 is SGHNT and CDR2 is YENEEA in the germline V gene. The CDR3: CASSLWGAEAFF. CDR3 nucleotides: TGTGCCAGCAGCTTATGGGGCGCTGAAGCTTTCTTT.

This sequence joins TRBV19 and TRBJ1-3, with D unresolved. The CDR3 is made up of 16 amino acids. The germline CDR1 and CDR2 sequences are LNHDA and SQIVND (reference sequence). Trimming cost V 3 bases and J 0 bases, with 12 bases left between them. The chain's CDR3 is CASSMLQQPSGNTIYF. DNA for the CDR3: TGTGCCAGTAGTATGTTGCAACAGCCCTCTGGAAACACCATATATTTT. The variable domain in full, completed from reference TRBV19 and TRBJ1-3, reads DGGITQSPKYLFRKEGQNVTLSCEQNLNHDAMYWYRQDPGQGLRLIYYSQIVNDFQKGDIAEGYSVSREKKESFPLTVTSAQKNPTAFYLCASSMLQQPSGNTIYFGEGSWLTVV.